Following are 15 T cell receptor beta chains from one sample sequenced in a study of blood T cell repertoires in COVID-19. Sequencing was performed with immunoSEQ multiplex PCR; in TCRdb, only in-frame clones are kept and a portion is missing. This table has approximately 300,000 clones, about nine tenths appearing once. The material sequenced was PBMCs or T cells enriched from blood (not recorded which). All receptors come from a woman in her twenties or thirties who had recovered from COVID-19.

About this clone itself: A read error may produce the germline difference seen at one junction end. This sequence joins TRBV7-6 and TRBJ2-7; 11 bases are shared with TRBD1. The CDR3 runs to 15 residues. Looked up from germline, CDR1 is SGHVS and CDR2 is FNYEAQ. CDR3 in DNA: TGTGCCAGCAGCCCACGGACAGGGGGCTCCTCCGAGCAGTACTTC. As protein: CASSPRTGGSSEQYF.

As DNA, the CDR3 is TGTGCCAGCAGCCAAATACAGGGGGCGAACACTGAAGCTTTCTTT. This codes for CASSQIQGANTEAFF. The chain is built from TRBV4-2 and TRBJ1-1; 9 bases line up with TRBD1. There are 15 residues in the CDR3. CDR1 and CDR2 (germline): LGHNA, YNFKEQ. V dropped 2 bases and J dropped 1; count of bases not matched to a gene: 2.

This sequence joins TRBV6-5 and TRBJ2-1; D not certain. Germline lookup yields CDR1 MNHEY and CDR2 SVGAGI. Between the trimmed V and J ends, which lost 4 bases and 9 bases, there was a span of 10 bases. There are 12 residues in the CDR3. CDR3 loop: CASSSRYSEQFF. The CDR3 bases are TGTGCCAGCAGTTCCCGGTATAGTGAGCAGTTCTTC.

The chain recombines TRBV7-9 with TRBJ2-3, with D perhaps matching TRBD2 (6 bases). CDR1 is SEHNR, CDR2 FQNEAQ, per germline (reference sequence). The CDR3 extends over 16 amino acids. V lost 2 bases to trimming and J lost 0 bases, with 12 bases between them. The CDR3 protein is CASSLPIAVSTDTQYF. CDR3 DNA: TGTGCCAGCAGCTTACCTATAGCGGTCAGCACAGATACGCAGTATTTT.

In this sample, this clone turned up once. The gene calls are TRBV19 and TRBJ1-1, with D perhaps matching TRBD1 (5 bases). Trimming removed 11 bases from V and 4 bases from J, with 20 bases in between. The CDR3 spans 14 residues. Germline V CDR1 and CDR2: LNHDA, SQIVND (reference sequence). The CDR3 bases are TGTGCCGCCACCACGGGGGGGATCGGCACTGAAGCTTTCTTT. Translated: CAATTGGIGTEAFF.

This sequence joins TRBV7-2 and TRBJ2-6; D uncertain. The germline V gene has CDR1 SGHTA and CDR2 FQGNSA. This CDR3 region has 17 residues. V was pared by 1 base and J by 0 bases, with 10 bases between. CDR3 region: CASSLGYRLSGANVLTF. The CDR3 coding sequence is TGTGCCAGCAGCTTAGGTTACCGACTCTCTGGGGCCAACGTCCTGACTTTC.

This chain's CDR3 is CASSPRLAGITDTQYF. The CDR3 DNA follows: TGTGCCAGCTCACCGAGACTAGCGGGAATCACAGATACGCAGTATTTT. V usage is TRBV18 and J usage is TRBJ2-3; 11 bases line up with TRBD2. The CDR3 sequence is 16 residues long. The V gene's germline CDR1 is KGHSH and CDR2 LQKENI. Trimming removed 3 bases from V and 2 bases from J; junction bases left unmatched: 4.

This chain uses TRBV5-5 with TRBJ1-4; D uncertain. The germline gives CDR1 SGHKS, CDR2 YYEKEE (reference sequence). Trimming removed 0 bases at V and 4 bases at J, with 7 bases between. The CDR3 spans 14 residues. CDR3 sequence reads: CASSLVHNNEKLFF. The CDR3 coding sequence is TGTGCCAGCAGCTTGGTCCACAATAATGAAAAACTGTTTTTT.

The chain couples TRBV18 to TRBJ2-2, with D hard to call. Germline V CDR1 and CDR2: KGHSH, LQKENI. V was trimmed by 4 bases and J by 5 bases, leaving 8 bases between them. CDR3 length: 13 amino acids. CDR3 coding DNA: TGTGCCAGCTCACTACAAGATACCGGGGAGCTGTTTTTT. It encodes CASSLQDTGELFF.

The rearrangement joins TRBV29-1 to TRBJ2-2, with 7 bases lining up with TRBD1. Germline V gene data show CDR1 as SQVTM and CDR2 as ANQGSEA. This CDR3 region has 14 residues. The junction had 10 bases not matched to a gene; V was cut back by 7 bases and J by 5 bases. CDR3 DNA sequence: TGCAGCGCCATTGAGGGACAGTCTACCGGGGAGCTGTTTTTT. Encoded protein: CSAIEGQSTGELFF.

The rearrangement joins TRBV5-1 to TRBJ2-3, with D possibly TRBD1 on 6 matching bases. Germline V CDR1 and CDR2: SGHRS, YFSETQ. The CDR3 has 14 residues. Trimming left V 2 bases short and J 2 bases short, with 9 bases between. The CDR3 DNA sequence: TGCGCCAGCAGCTTCCGGACAGCCACAGATACGCAGTATTTT. Translated: CASSFRTATDTQYF.

The chain recombines TRBV1 with TRBJ2-1; the D call TRBD2 from the table was never checked on the DNA. TRBV1 is reported as a pseudogene. The CDR3 is 19 residues long. The CDR3 sequence: CTSSQDPGLAGGPQDEQFF. Here the CDR3 DNA reads TGCACCAGCAGCCAAGACCCGGGACTAGCGGGAGGGCCTCAGGATGAGCAGTTCTTC.

The genes are TRBV19 and TRBJ2-1, with 14 nucleotides matching TRBD2. Germline trimming cut 6 bases from V and 8 bases from J; bases unmatched to any gene: 6. The CDR3 runs to 15 residues. Germline V gene lookup returns CDR1 LNHDA and CDR2 SQIVND (reference sequence). CDR3 amino acids: CASSPRLAGGHEQFF. Here the CDR3 DNA reads TGTGCCAGTAGCCCGAGACTAGCGGGAGGGCATGAGCAGTTCTTC.

This clone is termed medium-sized (0.01 to 0.1%). The gene calls are TRBV27 and TRBJ2-5; 7 bases line up with TRBD2. Germline V gene sequence: CDR1 MNHEY, CDR2 SMNVEV (reference sequence). CDR3 length: 14 amino acids. Trimming cost V 2 bases and J 9 bases; bases outside gene matches: 9. CDR3 in amino acids: CASSLVSGGGPQYF. CDR3 in DNA: TGTGCCAGCAGTTTAGTATCGGGGGGTGGTCCCCAGTACTTC.

V and J are TRBV3-1 (or the pseudogene TRBV3-2) and TRBJ1-6; 9 bases are a match to TRBD1. The germline V gene has CDR1 LGHDT and CDR2 YNNKEL (reference sequence). V lost 3 bases and J lost 3; bases outside the gene matches: 3. The CDR3 spans 16 residues. The CDR3, as DNA: TGTGCCAGCAGCCAGGAGGGACAGGGCTATAATTCACCCCTCCACTTT. This gives the protein CASSQEGQGYNSPLHF.